The T cell receptor (beta chain) under discussion was sequenced for a study of T cells expressing NK-cell markers. Background on the study: Investigators obtained TCR beta repertoires from sorted CD3+CD56+NKG2C+, CD3+CD56+NKG2C- and CD3+CD56-NKG2C+ T cells. The authors sequenced eight donors, of whom seven were HCMV-seropositive and one was seronegative. The study's findings and limits: HCMV specificity of the expanded NKG2C+ T cell clones was not established.

TCR beta cDNA was made by 5'RACE template switching with UMIs. Using the 5' RACE reads, TCRdb records one entry per CDR3 protein without DNA. The specimen's table records some 150,000 distinct CDR3 sequences. The CDR3 is made up of 17 amino acids. Germline values: CDR1 MGHRA, CDR2 YSYEKL. Concerning this clonotype itself: Its antigen is unknown.

The sequence derives from a man younger than 30 in good health. V usage is TRBV4-1 and J usage is TRBJ2-2. The sample taken for sequencing was blood T cells: a sorted CD56 or NKG2C T cell subset, CD4+ or CD8+ T cells, or bulk PBMC T cells (not recorded which). The chain's CDR3 is CASSQVSLAANTGELFF.